Listed here is a single T cell receptor beta chain. Its recognized antigen is unknown. Per-base quality was not reported, and no clone a single base away is much larger than it. The junction shows trimming of 4 bases on V and 1 base on J, and the gene matches do not reach 8 bases of it. From the cysteine up to the phenylalanine, the CDR3 has a length of 16 residues. The CDR3 DNA has 48 bases and is translated from base 1. The germline V gene supplies CDR1 SGDLS and CDR2 YYNGEE. This entry comes from a study of blood T cell repertoires in COVID-19 (dated by TCRdb to about 2020). At the level of the whole study: Samples covering the acute and convalescent phases of COVID-19 were provided by collaborators in the United States, Italy and Spain. Subjects who had been exposed to COVID-19, were actively infected with it, or had recovered from it provided the deeply sampled blood TCRbeta repertoires that made up the dataset. Sample metadata almost always included a de-identified subject ID, COVID-19 status, age in years and sex. HLA class I and class II types, where available, came from metadata supplied by the sample provider rather than from assay-based typing. The material from the prospective study consisted of cDNA or gDNA derived from T cells, B-cell-depleted T cells, or PBMCs. The repertoires were released in a freely available public database meant as a resource for research on the immune response to SARS-CoV-2. The samples were drawn from two sources: the first 160 participants of the ongoing ImmuneRACE study, and 1,000 to 1,500 subjects contributed by 6 global collaborators. Broader findings and caveats from the paper: Clinical and demographic metadata were provided uncurated, with the amount varying by source and participant.

TCRbeta CDR3 regions were amplified from genomic DNA by means of the immunoSEQ Assay, a bias-controlled multiplex PCR. The paper's processing steps were these. The number of nucleated cells in each sample was estimated by amplification of reference gene primers within the assay. To quantify the absolute abundance of each unique TCRbeta CDR3 rearrangement, sequence reads were collapsed and filtered. For each sample, productive Simpson clonality was calculated as the square root of Simpson's diversity index across productive rearrangements. Entries here come from immuneACCESS through TCRdb and include only in-frame sequences with V and J called. Some clones fail to appear in such tables; in the studies checked, an unresolved V gene covers under half of the shortfall, and the cause of the remainder is unknown. V, J and clone size reflect that table, while D and trimming were determined from the DNA. The sample profile shows about 14,000 clones; approximately 88% of them were found once. The ten largest clones represent around a sixth of the sample.

Collaborating institutions collected whole blood in K2EDTA tubes following their own protocols. Collaborator samples were shipped for TCRbeta analysis as frozen whole blood, isolated PBMCs, or DNA extracted from either sample type. The receptor comes from a human donor with active COVID-19. The donor label of this sample is uncertain. The sequencing input was peripheral blood. The sequence links TRBV9 to TRBJ1-1; TRBD1 agrees with 9 junctional bases. The CDR3 protein sequence reads: CASSPLTGGANTEAFF. The DNA sequence is given as TGTGCCAGCAGCCCTCTCACAGGGGGCGCGAACACTGAAGCTTTCTTT.